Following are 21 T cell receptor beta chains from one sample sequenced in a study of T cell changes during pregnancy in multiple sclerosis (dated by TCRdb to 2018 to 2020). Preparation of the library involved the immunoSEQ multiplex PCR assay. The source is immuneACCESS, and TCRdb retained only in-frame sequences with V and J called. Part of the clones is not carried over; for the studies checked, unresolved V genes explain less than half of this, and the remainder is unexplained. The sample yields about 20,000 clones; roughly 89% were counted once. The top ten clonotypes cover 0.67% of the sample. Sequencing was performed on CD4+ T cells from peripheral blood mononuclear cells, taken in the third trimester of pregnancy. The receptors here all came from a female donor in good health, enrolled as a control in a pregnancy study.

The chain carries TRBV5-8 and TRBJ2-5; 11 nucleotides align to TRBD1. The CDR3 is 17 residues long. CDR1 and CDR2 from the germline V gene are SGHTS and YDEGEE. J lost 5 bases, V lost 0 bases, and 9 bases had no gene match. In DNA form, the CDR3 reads TGTGCCAGCAGCTTGGGGACAGGGGGCGGCCGTTGGGAGACCCAGTACTTC. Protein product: CASSLGTGGGRWETQYF. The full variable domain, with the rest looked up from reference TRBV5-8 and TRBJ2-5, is EAGVTQSPTHLIKTRGQQATLRCSPISGHTSVYWYQQALGLGLQFLLWYDEGEERNRGNFPPRFSGRQFPNYSSELNVNALELEDSALYLCASSLGTGGGRWETQYFGPGTRLLVL.

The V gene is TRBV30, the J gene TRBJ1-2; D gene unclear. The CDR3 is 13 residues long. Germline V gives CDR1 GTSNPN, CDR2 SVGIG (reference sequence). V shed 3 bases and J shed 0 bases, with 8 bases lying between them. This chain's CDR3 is CAWRAGANYGYTF. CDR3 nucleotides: TGTGCCTGGAGGGCGGGCGCTAACTATGGCTACACCTTC.

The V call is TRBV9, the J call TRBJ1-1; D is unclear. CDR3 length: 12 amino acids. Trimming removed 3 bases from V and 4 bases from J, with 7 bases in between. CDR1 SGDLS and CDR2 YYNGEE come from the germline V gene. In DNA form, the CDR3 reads TGTGCCAGCAGCGCAAGAGGCACTGAAGCTTTCTTT. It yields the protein CASSARGTEAFF. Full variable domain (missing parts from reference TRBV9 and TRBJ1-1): DSGVTQTPKHLITATGQRVTLRCSPRSGDLSVYWYQQSLDQGLQFLIQYYNGEERAKGNILERFSAQQFPDLHSELNLSSLELGDSALYFCASSARGTEAFFGQGTRLTVV.

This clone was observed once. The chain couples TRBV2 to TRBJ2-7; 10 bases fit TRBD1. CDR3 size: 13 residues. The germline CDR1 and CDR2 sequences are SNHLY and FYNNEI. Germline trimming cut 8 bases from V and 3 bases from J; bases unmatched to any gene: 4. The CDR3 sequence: CASSRDRGYEQYF. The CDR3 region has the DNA TGTGCCAGCTCCCGGGACAGGGGCTACGAGCAGTACTTC.

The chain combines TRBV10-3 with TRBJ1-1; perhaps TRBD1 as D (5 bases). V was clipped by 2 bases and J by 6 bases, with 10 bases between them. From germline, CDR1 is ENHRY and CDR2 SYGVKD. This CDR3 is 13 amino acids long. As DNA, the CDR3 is TGTGCCATCAGTGAGAACCCAGGGCCTGAAGCTTTCTTT. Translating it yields CAISENPGPEAFF.

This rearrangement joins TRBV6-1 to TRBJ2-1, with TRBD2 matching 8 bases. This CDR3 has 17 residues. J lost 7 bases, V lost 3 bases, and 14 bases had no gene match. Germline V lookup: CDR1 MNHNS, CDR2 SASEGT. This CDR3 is CASSDRGGTWVGNEQFF. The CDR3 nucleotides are TGTGCCAGCAGTGACCGGGGGGGAACCTGGGTTGGTAATGAGCAGTTCTTC.

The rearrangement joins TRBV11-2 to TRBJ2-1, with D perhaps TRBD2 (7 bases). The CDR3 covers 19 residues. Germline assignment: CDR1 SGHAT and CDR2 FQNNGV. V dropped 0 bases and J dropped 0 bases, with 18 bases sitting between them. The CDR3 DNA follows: TGTGCCAGCAGCTTAGATCTATTCCGGGGGGCGAGCTCCTACAATGAGCAGTTCTTC. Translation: CASSLDLFRGASSYNEQFF. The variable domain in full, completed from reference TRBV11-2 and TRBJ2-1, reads EAGVAQSPRYKIIEKRQSVAFWCNPISGHATLYWYQQILGQGPKLLIQFQNNGVVDDSQLPKDRFSAERLKGVDSTLKIQPAKLEDSAVYLCASSLDLFRGASSYNEQFFGPGTRLTVL.

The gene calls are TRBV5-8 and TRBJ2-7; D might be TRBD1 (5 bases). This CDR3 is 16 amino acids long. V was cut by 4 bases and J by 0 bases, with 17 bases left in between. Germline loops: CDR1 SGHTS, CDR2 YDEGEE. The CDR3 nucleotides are TGTGCCAGCAGCCCCCCAGGGTGGGGAAGCTCCTACGAGCAGTACTTC. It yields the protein CASSPPGWGSSYEQYF.

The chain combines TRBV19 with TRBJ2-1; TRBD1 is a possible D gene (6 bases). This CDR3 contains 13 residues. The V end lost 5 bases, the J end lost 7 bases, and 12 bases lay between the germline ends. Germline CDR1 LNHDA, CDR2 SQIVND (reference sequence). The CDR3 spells CASSSQGRNEQFF. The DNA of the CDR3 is TGTGCCAGTAGTTCGCAGGGGCGGAATGAGCAGTTCTTC. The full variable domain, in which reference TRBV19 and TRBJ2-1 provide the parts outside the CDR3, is DGGITQSPKYLFRKEGQNVTLSCEQNLNHDAMYWYRQDPGQGLRLIYYSQIVNDFQKGDIAEGYSVSREKKESFPLTVTSAQKNPTAFYLCASSSQGRNEQFFGPGTRLTVL.

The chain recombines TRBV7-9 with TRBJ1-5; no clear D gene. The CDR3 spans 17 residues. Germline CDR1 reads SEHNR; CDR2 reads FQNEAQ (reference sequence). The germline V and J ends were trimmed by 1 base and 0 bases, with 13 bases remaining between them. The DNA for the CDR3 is TGTGCCAGCAGCTTAGTGGGGAGCAGAAATAGCAATCAGCCCCAGCATTTT. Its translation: CASSLVGSRNSNQPQHF.

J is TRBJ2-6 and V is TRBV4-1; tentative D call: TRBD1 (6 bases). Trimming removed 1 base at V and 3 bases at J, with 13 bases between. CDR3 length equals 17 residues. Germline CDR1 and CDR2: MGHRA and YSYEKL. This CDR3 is CASSQGTGFSGANVLTF. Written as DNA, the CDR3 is TGCGCCAGCAGCCAAGGAACAGGGTTTAGTGGGGCCAACGTCCTGACTTTC.

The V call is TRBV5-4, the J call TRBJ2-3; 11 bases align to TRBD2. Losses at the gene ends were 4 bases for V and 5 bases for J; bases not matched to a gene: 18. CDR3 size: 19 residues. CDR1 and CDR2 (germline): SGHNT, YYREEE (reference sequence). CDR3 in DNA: TGTGCCAGCAGCCCCGCCGGCATTAGCGGGGGGGCCCTCATAGATACGCAGTATTTT. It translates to CASSPAGISGGALIDTQYF. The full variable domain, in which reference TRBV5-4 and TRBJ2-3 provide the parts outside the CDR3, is ETGVTQSPTHLIKTRGQQVTLRCSSQSGHNTVSWYQQALGQGPQFIFQYYREEENGRGNFPPRFSGLQFPNYSSELNVNALELDDSALYLCASSPAGISGGALIDTQYFGPGTRLTVL.

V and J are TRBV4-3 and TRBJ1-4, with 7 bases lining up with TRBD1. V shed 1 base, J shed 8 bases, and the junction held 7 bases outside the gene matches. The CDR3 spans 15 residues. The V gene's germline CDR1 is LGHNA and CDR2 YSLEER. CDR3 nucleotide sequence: TGCGCCAGCAGCCAAGTCACAGGGGCGGACGAAAAACTGTTTTTT. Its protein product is CASSQVTGADEKLFF.

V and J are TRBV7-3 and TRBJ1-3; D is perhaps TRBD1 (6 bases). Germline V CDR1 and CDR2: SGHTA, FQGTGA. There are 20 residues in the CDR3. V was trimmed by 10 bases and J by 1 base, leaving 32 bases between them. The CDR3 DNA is TGTGCCACCGAAGAGGCCAGGACAGAAAAAAATTTTTATTCTGGAAACACCATATATTTT. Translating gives CATEEARTEKNFYSGNTIYF. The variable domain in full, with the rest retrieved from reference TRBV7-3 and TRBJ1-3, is GAGVSQTPSNKVTEKGKYVELRCDPISGHTALYWYRQSLGQGPEFLIYFQGTGAADDSGLPNDRFFAVRPEGSVSTLKIQRTERGDSAVYLCATEEARTEKNFYSGNTIYFGEGSWLTVV.

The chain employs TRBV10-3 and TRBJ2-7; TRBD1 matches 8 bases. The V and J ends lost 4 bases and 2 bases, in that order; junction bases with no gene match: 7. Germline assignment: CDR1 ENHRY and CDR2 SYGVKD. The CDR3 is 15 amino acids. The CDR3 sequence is CAISGNPTGAYEQYF. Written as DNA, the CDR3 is TGTGCCATCAGTGGAAATCCGACAGGGGCCTACGAGCAGTACTTC.

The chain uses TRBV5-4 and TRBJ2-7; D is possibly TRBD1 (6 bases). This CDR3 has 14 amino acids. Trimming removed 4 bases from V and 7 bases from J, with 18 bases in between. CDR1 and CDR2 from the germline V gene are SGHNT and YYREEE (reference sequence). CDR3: CASSLRTPQGEQYF. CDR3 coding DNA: TGTGCCAGCAGCCTCCGGACTCCTCAGGGGGAGCAGTACTTC.

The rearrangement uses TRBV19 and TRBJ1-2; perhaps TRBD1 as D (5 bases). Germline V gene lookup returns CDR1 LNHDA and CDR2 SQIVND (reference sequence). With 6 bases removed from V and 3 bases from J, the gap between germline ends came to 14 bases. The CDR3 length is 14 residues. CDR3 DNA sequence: TGTGCCAGTAGCCCCGGGTGGGGCGACTATGGCTACACCTTC. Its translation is CASSPGWGDYGYTF. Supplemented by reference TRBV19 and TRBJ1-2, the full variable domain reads DGGITQSPKYLFRKEGQNVTLSCEQNLNHDAMYWYRQDPGQGLRLIYYSQIVNDFQKGDIAEGYSVSREKKESFPLTVTSAQKNPTAFYLCASSPGWGDYGYTFGSGTRLTVV.

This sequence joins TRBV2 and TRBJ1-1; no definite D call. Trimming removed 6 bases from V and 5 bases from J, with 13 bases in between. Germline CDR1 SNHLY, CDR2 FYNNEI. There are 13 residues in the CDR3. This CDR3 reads CASRTLRETEAFF. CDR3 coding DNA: TGTGCCAGCAGGACTCTAAGGGAGACTGAAGCTTTCTTT. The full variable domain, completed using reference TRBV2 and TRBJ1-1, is EPEVTQTPSHQVTQMGQEVILRCVPISNHLYFYWYRQILGQKVEFLVSFYNNEISEKSEIFDDQFSVERPDGSNFTLKIRSTKLEDSAMYFCASRTLRETEAFFGQGTRLTVV.

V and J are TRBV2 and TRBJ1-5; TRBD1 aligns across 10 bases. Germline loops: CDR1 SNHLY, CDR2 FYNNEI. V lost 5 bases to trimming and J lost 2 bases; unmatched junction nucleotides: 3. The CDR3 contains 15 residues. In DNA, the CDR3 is TGTGCCAGCAGTATTGGACAGGGGGGCAATCAGCCCCAGCATTTT. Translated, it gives CASSIGQGGNQPQHF.

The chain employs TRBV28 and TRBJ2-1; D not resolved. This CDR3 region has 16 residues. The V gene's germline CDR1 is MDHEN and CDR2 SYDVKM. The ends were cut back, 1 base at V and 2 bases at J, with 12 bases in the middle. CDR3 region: CASSLSMAEPYNEQFF. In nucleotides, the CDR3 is TGTGCCAGCAGTTTATCAATGGCGGAGCCCTACAATGAGCAGTTCTTC.

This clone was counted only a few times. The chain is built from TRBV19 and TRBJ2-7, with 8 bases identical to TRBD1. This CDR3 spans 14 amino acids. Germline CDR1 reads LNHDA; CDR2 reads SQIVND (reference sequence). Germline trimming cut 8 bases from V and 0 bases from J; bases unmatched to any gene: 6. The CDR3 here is CASASDRVSYEQYF. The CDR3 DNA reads TGTGCCAGTGCCTCGGACAGGGTCTCCTACGAGCAGTACTTC.